This T cell receptor (beta chain) comes out of a study of molecular identifiers for immune sequencing clone quantification. Each CDR3 protein is one row after TCRdb ran MiXCR on the PCR reads. This repertoire shows some 650,000 distinct CDR3 sequences, about 20% found once; its top ten account for roughly 0.83%. Many counts were recorded for this clonotype. Between the trimmed V and J ends, which lost 0 bases and 0 bases, there was a span of 11 bases. There are 16 residues in the CDR3. Germline-derived CDR1 and CDR2 are LGHNA and YSLEER. This sequence originates from a human donor in good health. Some libraries in this study had Jurkat cell RNA spiked in. This chain joins TRBV4-3 and TRBJ1-1; D call uncertain. Sequenced sample: naive CD8+ T cells from blood, with Jurkat cell RNA spiked in. The subset denotes: FACS-sorted CD8+CD4-CCR7+CD45RA+ naive T cells. CDR3 amino acids: CASSQDWHNLNTEAFF. CDR3 nucleotides: TGCGCCAGCAGCCAAGATTGGCACAACCTGAACACTGAAGCTTTCTTT.